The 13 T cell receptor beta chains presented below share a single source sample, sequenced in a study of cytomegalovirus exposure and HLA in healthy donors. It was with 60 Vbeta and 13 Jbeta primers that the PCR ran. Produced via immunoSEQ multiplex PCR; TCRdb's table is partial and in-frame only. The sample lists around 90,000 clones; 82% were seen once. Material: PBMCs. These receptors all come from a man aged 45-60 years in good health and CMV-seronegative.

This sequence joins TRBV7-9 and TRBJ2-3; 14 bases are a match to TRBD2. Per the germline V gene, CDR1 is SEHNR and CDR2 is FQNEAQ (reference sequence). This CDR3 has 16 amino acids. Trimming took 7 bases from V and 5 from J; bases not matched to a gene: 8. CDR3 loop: CASTPRGLAGVDTQYF. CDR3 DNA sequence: TGTGCCAGCACCCCACGGGGACTAGCGGGGGTAGATACGCAGTATTTT.

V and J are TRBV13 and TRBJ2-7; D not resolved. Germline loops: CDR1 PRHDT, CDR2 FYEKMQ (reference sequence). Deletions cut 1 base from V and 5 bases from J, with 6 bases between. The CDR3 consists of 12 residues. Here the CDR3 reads CASSLVQNEQYF. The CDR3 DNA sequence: TGTGCCAGCAGCTTAGTTCAGAACGAGCAGTACTTC. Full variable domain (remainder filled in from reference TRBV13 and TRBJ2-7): AAGVIQSPRHLIKEKRETATLKCYPIPRHDTVYWYQQGPGQDPQFLISFYEKMQSDKGSIPDRFSAQQFSDYHSELNMSSLELGDSALYFCASSLVQNEQYFGPGTRLTVT.

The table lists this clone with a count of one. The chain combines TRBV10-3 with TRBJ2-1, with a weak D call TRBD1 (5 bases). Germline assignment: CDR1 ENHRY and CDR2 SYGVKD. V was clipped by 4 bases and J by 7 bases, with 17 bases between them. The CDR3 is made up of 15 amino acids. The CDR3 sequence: CAISGTSGPGNEQFF. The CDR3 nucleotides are TGTGCCATCAGTGGTACTTCAGGGCCGGGTAATGAGCAGTTCTTC.

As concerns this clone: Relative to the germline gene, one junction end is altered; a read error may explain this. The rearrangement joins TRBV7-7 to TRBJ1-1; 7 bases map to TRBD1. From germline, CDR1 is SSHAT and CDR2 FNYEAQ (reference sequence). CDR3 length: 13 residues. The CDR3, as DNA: TGTGCTAGCAGCAGGGGGTTGAACACTGAAGCTTTCTTT. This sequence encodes CASSRGLNTEAFF.

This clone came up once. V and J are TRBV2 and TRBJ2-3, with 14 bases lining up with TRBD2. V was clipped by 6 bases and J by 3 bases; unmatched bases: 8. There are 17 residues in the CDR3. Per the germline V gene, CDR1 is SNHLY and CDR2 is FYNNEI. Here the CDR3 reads CASSTTSGRAGTDTQYF. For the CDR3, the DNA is TGTGCCAGCAGCACGACTAGCGGGAGGGCCGGGACAGATACGCAGTATTTT.

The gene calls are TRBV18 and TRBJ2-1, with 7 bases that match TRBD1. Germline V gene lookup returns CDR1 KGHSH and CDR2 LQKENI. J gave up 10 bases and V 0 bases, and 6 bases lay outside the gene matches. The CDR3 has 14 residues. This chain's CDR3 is CASSPPRSTGEQFF. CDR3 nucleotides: TGTGCCAGCTCACCACCAAGATCGACAGGGGAGCAGTTCTTC.

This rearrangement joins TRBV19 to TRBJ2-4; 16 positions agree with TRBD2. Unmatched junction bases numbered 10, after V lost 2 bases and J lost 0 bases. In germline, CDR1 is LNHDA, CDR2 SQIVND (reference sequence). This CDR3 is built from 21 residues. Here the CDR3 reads CASSIIDPGLAGGLAKNIQYF. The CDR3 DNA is TGTGCCAGTAGTATAATCGACCCGGGACTAGCGGGAGGGTTAGCCAAAAACATTCAGTACTTC.

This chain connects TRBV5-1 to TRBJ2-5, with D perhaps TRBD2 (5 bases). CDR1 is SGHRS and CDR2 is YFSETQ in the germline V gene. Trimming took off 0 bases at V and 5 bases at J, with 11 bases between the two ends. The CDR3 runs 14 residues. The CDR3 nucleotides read TGCGCCAGCAGCTTGGTTTCCGGGAAGGAGACCCAGTACTTC. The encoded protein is CASSLVSGKETQYF.

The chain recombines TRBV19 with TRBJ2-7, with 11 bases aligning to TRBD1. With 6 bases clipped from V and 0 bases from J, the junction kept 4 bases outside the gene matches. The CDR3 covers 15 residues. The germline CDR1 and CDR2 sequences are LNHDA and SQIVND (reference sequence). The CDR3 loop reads CASSVGTGGSYEQYF. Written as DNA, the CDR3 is TGTGCCAGTAGCGTCGGGACAGGGGGCTCCTACGAGCAGTACTTC.

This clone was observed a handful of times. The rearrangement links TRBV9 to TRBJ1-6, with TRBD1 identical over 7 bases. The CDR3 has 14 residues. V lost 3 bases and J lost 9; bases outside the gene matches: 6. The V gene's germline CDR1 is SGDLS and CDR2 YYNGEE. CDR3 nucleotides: TGTGCCAGCAGCGGACAGGGTAGCGGTTCACCCCTCCACTTT. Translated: CASSGQGSGSPLHF.

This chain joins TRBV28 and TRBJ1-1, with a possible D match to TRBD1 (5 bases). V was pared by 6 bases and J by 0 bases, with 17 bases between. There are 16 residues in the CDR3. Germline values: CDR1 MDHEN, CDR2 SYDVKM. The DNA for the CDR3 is TGTGCCAGCAGACCTCTACGGGACTTTATGAACACTGAAGCTTTCTTT. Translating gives CASRPLRDFMNTEAFF.

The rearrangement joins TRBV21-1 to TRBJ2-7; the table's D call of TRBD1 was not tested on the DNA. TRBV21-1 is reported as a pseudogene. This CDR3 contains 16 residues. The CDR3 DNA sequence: TGTGCCAGCAGTGGAGGGGGCAGGGGGCAAATCTACGAGCAGTACTTC. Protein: CASSGGGRGQIYEQYF.

CDR3 protein: CASSPPSGKQTQYF. In DNA form, the CDR3 reads TGTGCCAGCAGCCCTCCTAGCGGGAAGCAGACCCAGTACTTC. The rearrangement joins TRBV7-9 to TRBJ2-5; 9 bases are a match to TRBD2. The CDR3 extends over 14 amino acids. The germline gives CDR1 SEHNR, CDR2 FQNEAQ (reference sequence). The J segment lost 6 bases and the V segment lost 5 bases, leaving 7 bases of the junction unmatched.